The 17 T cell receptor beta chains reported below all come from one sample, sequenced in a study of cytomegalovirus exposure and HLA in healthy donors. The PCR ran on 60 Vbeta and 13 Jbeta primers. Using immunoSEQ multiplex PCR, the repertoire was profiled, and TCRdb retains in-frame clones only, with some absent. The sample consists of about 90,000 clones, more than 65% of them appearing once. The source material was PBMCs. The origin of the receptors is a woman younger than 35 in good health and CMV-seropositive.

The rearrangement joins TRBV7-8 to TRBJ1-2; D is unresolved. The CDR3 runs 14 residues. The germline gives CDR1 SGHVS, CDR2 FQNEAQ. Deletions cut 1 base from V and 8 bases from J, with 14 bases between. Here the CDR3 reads CASSLGIAGGGYTF. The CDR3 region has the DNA TGTGCCAGCAGCTTAGGGATCGCTGGCGGGGGCTACACCTTC.

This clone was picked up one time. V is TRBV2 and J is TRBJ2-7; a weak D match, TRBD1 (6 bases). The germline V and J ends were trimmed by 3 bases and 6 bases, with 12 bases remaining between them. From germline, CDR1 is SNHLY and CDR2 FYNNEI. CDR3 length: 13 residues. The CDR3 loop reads CASSERQAREQYF. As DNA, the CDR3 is TGTGCCAGCAGTGAGAGACAGGCACGCGAGCAGTACTTC. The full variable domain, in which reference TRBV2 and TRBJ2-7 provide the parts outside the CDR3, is EPEVTQTPSHQVTQMGQEVILRCVPISNHLYFYWYRQILGQKVEFLVSFYNNEISEKSEIFDDQFSVERPDGSNFTLKIRSTKLEDSAMYFCASSERQAREQYFGPGTRLTVT.

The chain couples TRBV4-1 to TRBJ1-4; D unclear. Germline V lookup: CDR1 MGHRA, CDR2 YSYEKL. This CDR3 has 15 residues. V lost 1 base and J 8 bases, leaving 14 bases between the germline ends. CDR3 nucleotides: TGCGCCAGCAGCCAAGTGGGCGGGCGGGTAGAAAAACTGTTTTTT. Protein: CASSQVGGRVEKLFF.

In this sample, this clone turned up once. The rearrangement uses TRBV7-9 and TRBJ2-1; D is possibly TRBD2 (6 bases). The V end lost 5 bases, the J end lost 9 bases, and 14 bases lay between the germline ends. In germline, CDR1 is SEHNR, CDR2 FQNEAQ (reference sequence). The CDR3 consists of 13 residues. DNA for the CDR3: TGTGCCAGCAGCCCCCCTGGAGGGACTGAGCAGTTCTTC. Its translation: CASSPPGGTEQFF. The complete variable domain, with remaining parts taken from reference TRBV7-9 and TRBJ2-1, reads DTGVSQNPRHKITKRGQNVTFRCDPISEHNRLYWYRQTLGQGPEFLTYFQNEAQLEKSRLLSDRFSAERPKGSFSTLEIQRTEQGDSAMYLCASSPPGGTEQFFGPGTRLTVL.

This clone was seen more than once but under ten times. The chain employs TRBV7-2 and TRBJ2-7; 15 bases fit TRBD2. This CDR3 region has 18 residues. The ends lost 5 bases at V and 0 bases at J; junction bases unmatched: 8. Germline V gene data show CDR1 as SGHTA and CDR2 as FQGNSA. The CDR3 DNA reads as TGTGCCAGCAGCCGTCGGGGACTAGCGGGAGGCAGCTCCTACGAGCAGTACTTC. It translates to CASSRRGLAGGSSYEQYF.

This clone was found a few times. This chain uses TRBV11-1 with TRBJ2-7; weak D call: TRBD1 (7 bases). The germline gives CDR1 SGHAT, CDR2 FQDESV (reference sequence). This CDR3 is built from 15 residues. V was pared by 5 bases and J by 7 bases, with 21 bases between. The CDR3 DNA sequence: TGTGCCAGCAGCCGGGGGACAGAGCCTTCTCGGGAGCAGTACTTC. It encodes CASSRGTEPSREQYF.

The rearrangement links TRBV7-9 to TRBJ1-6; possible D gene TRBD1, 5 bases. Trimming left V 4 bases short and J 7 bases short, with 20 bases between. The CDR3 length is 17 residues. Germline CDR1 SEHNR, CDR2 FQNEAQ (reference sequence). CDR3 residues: CASSSHDGEGINSPLHF. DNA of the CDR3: TGTGCCAGCAGCTCCCACGATGGGGAGGGGATCAATTCACCCCTCCACTTT.

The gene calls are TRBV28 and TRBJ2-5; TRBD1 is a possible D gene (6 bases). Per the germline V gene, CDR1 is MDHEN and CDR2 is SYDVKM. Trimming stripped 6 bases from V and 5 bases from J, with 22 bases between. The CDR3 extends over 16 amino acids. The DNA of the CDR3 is TGTGCCAGCAGCTGGGAAGGGCCAGGGGTCGGCGAGACCCAGTACTTC. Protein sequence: CASSWEGPGVGETQYF.

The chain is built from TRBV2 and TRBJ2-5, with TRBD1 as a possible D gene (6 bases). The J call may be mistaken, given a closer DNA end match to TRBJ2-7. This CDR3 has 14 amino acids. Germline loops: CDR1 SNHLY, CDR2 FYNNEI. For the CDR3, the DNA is TGTGCCAGCAGGGGTCCCGGACAGTTAGACGAGCAGTACTTC. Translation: CASRGPGQLDEQYF.

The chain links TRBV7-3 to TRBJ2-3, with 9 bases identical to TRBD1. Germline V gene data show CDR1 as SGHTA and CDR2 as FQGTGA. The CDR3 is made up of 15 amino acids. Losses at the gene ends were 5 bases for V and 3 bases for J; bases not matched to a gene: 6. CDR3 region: CASSPQTGGTDTQYF. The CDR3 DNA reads TGTGCCAGCAGCCCCCAGACAGGGGGGACAGATACGCAGTATTTT. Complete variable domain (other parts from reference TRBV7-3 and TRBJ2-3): GAGVSQTPSNKVTEKGKYVELRCDPISGHTALYWYRQSLGQGPEFLIYFQGTGAADDSGLPNDRFFAVRPEGSVSTLKIQRTERGDSAVYLCASSPQTGGTDTQYFGPGTRLTVL.

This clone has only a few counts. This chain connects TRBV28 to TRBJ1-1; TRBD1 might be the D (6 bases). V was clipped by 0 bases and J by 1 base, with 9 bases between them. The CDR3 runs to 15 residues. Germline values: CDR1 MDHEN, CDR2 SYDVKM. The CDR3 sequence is CASSLWGAPNTEAFF. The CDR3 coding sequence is TGTGCCAGCAGTTTATGGGGGGCGCCGAACACTGAAGCTTTCTTT.

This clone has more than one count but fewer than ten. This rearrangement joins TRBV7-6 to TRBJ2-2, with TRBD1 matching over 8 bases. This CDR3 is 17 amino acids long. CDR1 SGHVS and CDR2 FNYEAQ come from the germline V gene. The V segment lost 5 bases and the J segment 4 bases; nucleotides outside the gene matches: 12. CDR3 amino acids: CASSPQGGQTLTGELFF. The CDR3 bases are TGTGCCAGCAGCCCACAGGGGGGACAGACCCTCACCGGGGAGCTGTTTTTT. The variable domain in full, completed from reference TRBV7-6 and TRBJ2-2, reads GAGVSQSPRYKVTKRGQDVALRCDPISGHVSLYWYRQALGQGPEFLTYFNYEAQQDKSGLPNDRFSAERPEGSISTLTIQRTEQRDSAMYRCASSPQGGQTLTGELFFGEGSRLTVL.

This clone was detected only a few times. Written as DNA, the CDR3 is TGCGCCAGCAGCCAAGATGGACAGGCGGCAGATACGCAGTATTTT. The encoded protein is CASSQDGQAADTQYF. The rearrangement joins TRBV4-3 to TRBJ2-3; 7 bases map to TRBD1. This CDR3 has 15 amino acids. Germline loops: CDR1 LGHNA, CDR2 YSLEER. The junction had 4 bases not matched to a gene; V was cut back by 0 bases and J by 4 bases.

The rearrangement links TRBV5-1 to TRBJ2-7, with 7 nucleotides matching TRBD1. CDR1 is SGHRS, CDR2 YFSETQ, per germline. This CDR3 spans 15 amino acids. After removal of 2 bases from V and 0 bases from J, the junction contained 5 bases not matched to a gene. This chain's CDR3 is CASSLGQDHSYEQYF. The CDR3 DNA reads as TGCGCCAGCAGCTTAGGACAGGATCACTCCTACGAGCAGTACTTC.

The DNA for the CDR3 is TGTGCCAGTCCGGGACTCGGGGCCTACGAGCAGTACTTC. Translated, it gives CASPGLGAYEQYF. The chain recombines TRBV27 with TRBJ2-7, with D tentatively TRBD2 (6 bases). Germline V gene sequence: CDR1 MNHEY, CDR2 SMNVEV (reference sequence). Trimming shortened V by 9 bases and J by 2 bases, and 14 bases separated the two germline ends. The CDR3 consists of 13 residues.

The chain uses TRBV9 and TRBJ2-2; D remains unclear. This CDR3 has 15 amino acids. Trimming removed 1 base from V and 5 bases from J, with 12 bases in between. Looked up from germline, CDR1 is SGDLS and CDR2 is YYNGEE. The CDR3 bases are TGTGCCAGCAGCGTAAGGCCCCTAGTAACCGGGGAGCTGTTTTTT. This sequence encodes CASSVRPLVTGELFF.

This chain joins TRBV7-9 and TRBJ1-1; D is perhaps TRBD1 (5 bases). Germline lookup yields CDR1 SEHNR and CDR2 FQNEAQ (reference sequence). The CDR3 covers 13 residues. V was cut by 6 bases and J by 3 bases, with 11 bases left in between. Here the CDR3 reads CASSRAGYTEAFF. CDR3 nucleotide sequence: TGTGCCAGCAGTCGGGCAGGGTACACTGAAGCTTTCTTT.